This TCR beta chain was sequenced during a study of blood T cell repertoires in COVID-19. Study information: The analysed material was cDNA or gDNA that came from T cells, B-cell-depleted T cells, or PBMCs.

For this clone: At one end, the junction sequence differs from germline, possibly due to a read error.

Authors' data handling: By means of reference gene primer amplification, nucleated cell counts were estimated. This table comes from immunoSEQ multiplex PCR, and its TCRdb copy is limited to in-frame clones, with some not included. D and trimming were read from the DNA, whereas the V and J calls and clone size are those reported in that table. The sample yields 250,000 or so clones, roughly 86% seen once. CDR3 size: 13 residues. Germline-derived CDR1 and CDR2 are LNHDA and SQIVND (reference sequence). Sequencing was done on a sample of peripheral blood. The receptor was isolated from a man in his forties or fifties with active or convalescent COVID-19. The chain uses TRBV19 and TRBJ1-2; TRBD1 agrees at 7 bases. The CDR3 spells CTSSPSTGYGYTF. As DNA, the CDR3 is TGTACCAGTAGTCCCTCGACAGGGTATGGCTACACCTTC.